Shown below are 32 T cell receptor beta chains from a single sample sequenced in a study of blood T cell repertoires in COVID-19. Method: immunoSEQ multiplex PCR; TCRdb's copy keeps in-frame clones and lacks some. The table has roughly 130,000 clones, roughly 84% seen once. Sequencing input: peripheral blood. These receptors were taken from a woman in her 30s who had recovered from COVID-19.

The chain uses TRBV15 and TRBJ2-5; the match to TRBD2 covers 14 bases. Germline trimming cut 0 bases from V and 2 bases from J; bases unmatched to any gene: 14. CDR3 length: 21 amino acids. Germline lookup yields CDR1 LNHNV and CDR2 YYDKDF (reference sequence). The CDR3, as DNA: TGTGCCACCAGCAGAGATCCTCGGACTAGCGGGGGGCCAAGAGGACAAGAGACCCAGTACTTC. Amino acid sequence: CATSRDPRTSGGPRGQETQYF.

CDR3 nucleotide sequence: TGTGCCAGCAGTTTCAGGGGGGCAACAGATACGCAGTATTTT. It yields the protein CASSFRGATDTQYF. The chain carries TRBV27 and TRBJ2-3; D possibly corresponds to TRBD1 (7 bases). Per the germline V gene, CDR1 is MNHEY and CDR2 is SMNVEV (reference sequence). This CDR3 comprises 14 residues. Trimming cost V 3 bases and J 3 bases, with 10 bases left between them.

This chain links TRBV7-9 with TRBJ1-3; D is unresolved. The CDR3 contains 14 residues. In germline, CDR1 is SEHNR, CDR2 FQNEAQ (reference sequence). The germline V and J ends were trimmed by 5 bases and 0 bases, with 8 bases remaining between them. The DNA of the CDR3 is TGTGCCAGCAGCCCCGCCAGCTCTGGAAACACCATATATTTT. It encodes CASSPASSGNTIYF.

The chain has TRBV2 and TRBJ2-3; D possibly corresponds to TRBD2 (6 bases). The CDR3 consists of 14 residues. V was cut by 6 bases and J by 4 bases, with 14 bases left in between. Germline V gives CDR1 SNHLY, CDR2 FYNNEI. CDR3 nucleotide sequence: TGTGCCAGCAGAGAGCTGGAGGGTCCAGATACGCAGTATTTT. This codes for CASRELEGPDTQYF. The complete variable domain, with remaining parts taken from reference TRBV2 and TRBJ2-3, reads EPEVTQTPSHQVTQMGQEVILRCVPISNHLYFYWYRQILGQKVEFLVSFYNNEISEKSEIFDDQFSVERPDGSNFTLKIRSTKLEDSAMYFCASRELEGPDTQYFGPGTRLTVL.

The chain employs TRBV5-4 and TRBJ2-7, with D tentatively TRBD2 (6 bases). The CDR3 extends over 15 amino acids. Germline-derived CDR1 and CDR2 are SGHNT and YYREEE (reference sequence). V lost 4 bases and J lost 0, with 14 bases in between. This CDR3 reads CASSQPSDPSYEQYF. The CDR3 nucleotides are TGTGCCAGCAGCCAACCTAGCGATCCCTCCTACGAGCAGTACTTC.

The chain carries TRBV4-1 and TRBJ1-2; 7 nucleotides line up with TRBD1. Germline V gene lookup returns CDR1 MGHRA and CDR2 YSYEKL. With 4 bases clipped from V and 3 bases from J, the junction kept 5 bases outside the gene matches. The CDR3 runs to 14 residues. For the CDR3, the DNA is TGCGCCAGCAGCCGAACAGGGGTTGACTATGGCTACACCTTC. It specifies CASSRTGVDYGYTF.

The CDR3 nucleotides are TGTGCCAGCACCTTGGGGACAGATATGAACACTGAAGCTTTCTTT. Protein sequence: CASTLGTDMNTEAFF. The chain uses TRBV6-5 and TRBJ1-1; 7 nucleotides agree with TRBD1. Germline V gene data show CDR1 as MNHEY and CDR2 as SVGAGI. The CDR3 loop spans 15 amino acids. J was trimmed by 0 bases and V by 7 bases; bases with no gene match: 8.

This sequence joins TRBV7-8 and TRBJ1-5, with D unresolved. V was cut by 0 bases and J by 5 bases, with 14 bases left in between. The germline V gene has CDR1 SGHVS and CDR2 FQNEAQ. The length of the CDR3 is 16 residues. The CDR3 bases are TGTGCCAGCAGCTTAGCGATCGGAGAAATCCATCAGCCCCAGCATTTT. Translating it yields CASSLAIGEIHQPQHF.

The rearrangement links TRBV7-9 to TRBJ1-4, with D possibly matching TRBD1 (6 bases). The CDR3 consists of 17 residues. Looked up from germline, CDR1 is SEHNR and CDR2 is FQNEAQ (reference sequence). V shed 3 bases and J shed 4 bases, with 18 bases lying between them. In DNA, the CDR3 is TGTGCCAGCAGCTTCGGGGGGCGCGGGGGAAGTAATGAAAAACTGTTTTTT. It codes for CASSFGGRGGSNEKLFF.

V usage is TRBV14 and J usage is TRBJ1-1; D remains ambiguous. Germline CDR1 is SGHDN and CDR2 is FVKESK. There are 13 residues in the CDR3. Trimming took 0 bases from V and 1 from J, leaving 3 bases between them. The CDR3 protein is CASSQDQNTEAFF. CDR3 DNA: TGTGCCAGCAGCCAAGACCAGAACACTGAAGCTTTCTTT.

The J gene is TRBJ2-1, the V gene TRBV9; 15 bases are shared with TRBD2. There are 16 residues in the CDR3. The ends lost 3 bases at V and 6 bases at J; junction bases unmatched: 4. Germline V lookup: CDR1 SGDLS, CDR2 YYNGEE. CDR3 amino acids: CASSAGLAGGSNEQFF. CDR3 DNA: TGTGCCAGCAGCGCGGGACTAGCGGGAGGTTCCAATGAGCAGTTCTTC.

In its sample, this clone was seen a few times. V is TRBV5-4 and J is TRBJ1-2; D may be TRBD1 (5 bases). V lost 7 bases and J lost 5, with 18 bases in between. The CDR3 contains 14 residues. Germline V lookup: CDR1 SGHNT, CDR2 YYREEE (reference sequence). The CDR3 region is CASHYARGEYGYTF. In nucleotides, the CDR3 is TGTGCCAGCCACTACGCACGGGGGGAGTATGGCTACACCTTC.

This rearrangement joins TRBV6-5 to TRBJ1-6; D is unclear. Germline-derived CDR1 and CDR2 are MNHEY and SVGAGI. Trimming removed 0 bases at V and 6 bases at J, with 9 bases between. The CDR3 runs to 15 residues. CDR3 nucleotides: TGTGCCAGCAGTTACTCGACTAAGGGTAATTCACCCCTCCACTTT. It specifies CASSYSTKGNSPLHF.

The chain uses TRBV27 and TRBJ1-1; D remains unclear. Germline CDR1 and CDR2: MNHEY and SMNVEV (reference sequence). V was shortened by 0 bases and J by 4 bases, with 12 bases between the two germline ends. The CDR3 is made up of 15 amino acids. The CDR3 here is CASSLSSEGPTEAFF. The CDR3 DNA reads TGTGCCAGCAGTTTATCCTCAGAGGGTCCCACTGAAGCTTTCTTT.

The chain is built from TRBV29-1 and TRBJ2-1; 9 bases align to TRBD1. This CDR3 spans 15 amino acids. The V gene end was trimmed by 0 bases and the J gene end by 4 bases; junction bases not matched to a gene: 4. The germline gives CDR1 SQVTM, CDR2 ANQGSEA. CDR3 in DNA: TGCAGCGTTGAAGACCACAGGGGGCCTTACAATGAGCAGTTCTTC. It yields the protein CSVEDHRGPYNEQFF.

A word on this clone: Other DNA sequences of this sample code for an identical CDR3. The chain uses TRBV5-1 and TRBJ2-5, with D hard to call. This CDR3 comprises 11 residues. CDR1 SGHRS and CDR2 YFSETQ come from the germline V gene. Trimming left V 3 bases short and J 2 bases short, with 2 bases between. CDR3 nucleotides: TGCGCCAGCAGCTCGCAAGAGACCCAGTACTTC. It encodes CASSSQETQYF.

The V gene is TRBV5-1, the J gene TRBJ1-6; 8 bases are shared with TRBD1. CDR1 and CDR2 from the germline V gene are SGHRS and YFSETQ. J lost 8 bases, V lost 5 bases, and 6 bases had no gene match. The CDR3 is made up of 14 amino acids. CDR3 bases: TGCGCCAGCAGATCCGGACAGGGAGATTCACCCCTCCACTTT. This gives the protein CASRSGQGDSPLHF. Full variable domain (outside the CDR3, taken from reference TRBV5-1 and TRBJ1-6): KAGVTQTPRYLIKTRGQQVTLSCSPISGHRSVSWYQQTPGQGLQFLFEYFSETQRNKGNFPGRFSGRQFSNSRSEMNVSTLELGDSALYLCASRSGQGDSPLHFGNGTRLTVT.

With regard to this clone: The same CDR3 arises from other DNA sequences in this sample as well. This chain uses TRBV9 with TRBJ2-1; 8 positions agree with TRBD2. The CDR3 runs to 16 residues. The germline CDR1 and CDR2 sequences are SGDLS and YYNGEE. The V segment lost 4 bases and the J segment 0 bases; nucleotides outside the gene matches: 6. CDR3: CASSPRSGSSYNEQFF. CDR3 coding DNA: TGTGCCAGCAGCCCCCGCAGCGGGAGCTCCTACAATGAGCAGTTCTTC. The entire variable domain, with the rest obtained from reference TRBV9 and TRBJ2-1, is as follows: DSGVTQTPKHLITATGQRVTLRCSPRSGDLSVYWYQQSLDQGLQFLIQYYNGEERAKGNILERFSAQQFPDLHSELNLSSLELGDSALYFCASSPRSGSSYNEQFFGPGTRLTVL.

The J gene is TRBJ1-5, the V gene TRBV25-1; 10 bases align to TRBD1. V lost 5 bases to trimming and J lost 5 bases; unmatched junction nucleotides: 6. There are 15 residues in the CDR3. From germline, CDR1 is MGHDK and CDR2 SYGVNS. CDR3 sequence: CASSLGGTGDQPQHF. The CDR3 DNA sequence: TGTGCCAGCAGTCTCGGAGGGACAGGGGATCAGCCCCAGCATTTT.

This clone was seen a handful of times. The V and J genes are TRBV18 and TRBJ1-6, with unresolved D. The V gene lost 0 bases and the J gene lost 14 bases, with 11 bases spanning the gap. There are 13 residues in the CDR3. Per the germline V gene, CDR1 is KGHSH and CDR2 is LQKENI. DNA for the CDR3: TGTGCCAGCTCACCACCGGGCCACACCACCCTCCACTTT. It specifies CASSPPGHTTLHF. Full variable domain (rest looked up from reference TRBV18 and TRBJ1-6): NAGVMQNPRHLVRRRGQEARLRCSPMKGHSHVYWYRQLPEEGLKFMVYLQKENIIDESGMPKERFSAEFPKEGPSILRIQQVVRGDSAAYFCASSPPGHTTLHFGNGTRLTVT.

The chain couples TRBV5-1 to TRBJ2-5, with TRBD2 identical over 8 bases. V was clipped by 2 bases and J by 2 bases; unmatched bases: 5. CDR1 is SGHRS and CDR2 is YFSETQ in the germline V gene. The CDR3 runs to 15 residues. The CDR3 reads CASSFKRGLQETQYF. The CDR3 nucleotides read TGCGCCAGCAGCTTTAAGCGGGGGTTGCAAGAGACCCAGTACTTC.

The genes are TRBV6-6 and TRBJ2-7; 10 positions agree with TRBD1. The germline gives CDR1 MNHNY, CDR2 SVGAGI (reference sequence). The CDR3 runs 15 residues. Trimming took 6 bases from V and 4 from J; bases not matched to a gene: 9. The CDR3 is CASRPPTGGGYEQYF. The CDR3 DNA follows: TGTGCCAGCAGGCCACCGACAGGGGGCGGTTACGAGCAGTACTTC.

This clone came up a few times. V is TRBV19 and J is TRBJ2-1; D perhaps matches TRBD1 (5 bases). The CDR3 runs 16 residues. V was shortened by 6 bases and J by 4 bases, with 19 bases between the two germline ends. The germline V gene has CDR1 LNHDA and CDR2 SQIVND (reference sequence). The CDR3 nucleotides are TGTGCCAGTAGGCCCCCTGGGGCGAAAGGGTACAATGAGCAGTTCTTC. Amino acids: CASRPPGAKGYNEQFF.

The chain links TRBV2 to TRBJ2-7; possibly TRBD2 for D (6 bases). Trimming stripped 8 bases from V and 7 bases from J, with 21 bases between. CDR3 size: 14 residues. Germline values: CDR1 SNHLY, CDR2 FYNNEI. In nucleotides, the CDR3 is TGTGCCAGCGGGTACGCCGGGACTCCCGGGGAGCAGTACTTC. This codes for CASGYAGTPGEQYF. Full variable domain (outside the CDR3, taken from reference TRBV2 and TRBJ2-7): EPEVTQTPSHQVTQMGQEVILRCVPISNHLYFYWYRQILGQKVEFLVSFYNNEISEKSEIFDDQFSVERPDGSNFTLKIRSTKLEDSAMYFCASGYAGTPGEQYFGPGTRLTVT.

Points on this clone: The same CDR3 can be traced to other DNA sequences in this sample. The chain uses TRBV27 and TRBJ2-1, with TRBD1 as a possible D gene (5 bases). The germline V and J ends were trimmed by 2 bases and 3 bases, with 5 bases remaining between them. Looked up from germline, CDR1 is MNHEY and CDR2 is SMNVEV (reference sequence). The CDR3 runs 13 residues. CDR3 DNA: TGTGCCAGCAGTTTAACAGGCTACAATGAGCAGTTCTTC. Translated: CASSLTGYNEQFF.

V gene TRBV3-1 (or the pseudogene TRBV3-2) combines with J gene TRBJ1-2; no firm D call. Germline CDR1 is LGHDT and CDR2 is YNNKEL (reference sequence). The germline V and J ends were trimmed by 1 base and 2 bases, with 2 bases remaining between them. The CDR3 is made up of 12 amino acids. In nucleotides, the CDR3 is TGTGCCAGCAGCCAAGCGAACTATGGCTACACCTTC. The encoded protein is CASSQANYGYTF.

The chain links TRBV28 to TRBJ2-7; possible D gene TRBD1, 6 bases. The V gene lost 2 bases and the J gene lost 3 bases, with 14 bases spanning the gap. The CDR3 contains 15 residues. Germline V lookup: CDR1 MDHEN, CDR2 SYDVKM. CDR3 coding DNA: TGTGCCAGCAGTTTACAAGGACCAGGGGACTACGAGCAGTACTTC. Translated, it gives CASSLQGPGDYEQYF.

V and J are TRBV12-5 and TRBJ1-2; D ambiguous. The CDR3 sequence is 13 residues long. Germline V gives CDR1 LGHNT, CDR2 FRNRAP. Trimming took off 1 base at V and 8 bases at J, with 11 bases between the two ends. For the CDR3, the DNA is TGTGCTAGTGGTTTGGGAACTGGGCGAGGCTACACCTTC. Translation: CASGLGTGRGYTF. The whole variable domain, filled in from reference TRBV12-5 and TRBJ1-2, reads DARVTQTPRHKVTEMGQEVTMRCQPILGHNTVFWYRQTMMQGLELLAYFRNRAPLDDSGMPKDRFSAEMPDATLATLKIQPSEPRDSAVYFCASGLGTGRGYTFGSGTRLTVV.

This clone was observed a handful of times. The V and J genes are TRBV5-4 and TRBJ2-5; 7 bases match TRBD2. Trimming took 3 bases from V and 4 from J; bases not matched to a gene: 9. Per germline, CDR1 SGHNT and CDR2 YYREEE (reference sequence). This CDR3 comprises 15 residues. In DNA form, the CDR3 reads TGTGCCAGCAGCTCGGAAGGCGGGAGCCGAGAGACCCAGTACTTC. Amino acid sequence: CASSSEGGSRETQYF.

V usage is TRBV6-5 and J usage is TRBJ1-3, with TRBD1 as a possible D gene (5 bases). The CDR3 is made up of 14 amino acids. Trimming cost V 3 bases and J 3 bases, with 9 bases left between them. Germline lookup yields CDR1 MNHEY and CDR2 SVGAGI. As DNA, the CDR3 is TGTGCCAGCAGTTATGGGGGGGATGGAAACACCATATATTTT. It specifies CASSYGGDGNTIYF.

The CDR3 is CASTMNTGELFF. The CDR3 DNA is TGTGCCAGCACCATGAACACCGGGGAGCTGTTTTTT. This chain joins TRBV5-5 and TRBJ2-2; D not resolved. V dropped 6 bases and J dropped 1 base, with 4 bases sitting between them. CDR1 SGHKS and CDR2 YYEKEE come from the germline V gene (reference sequence). This CDR3 spans 12 amino acids.

The V and J genes are TRBV7-2 and TRBJ2-2; tentative D call: TRBD2 (6 bases). Germline CDR1 reads SGHTA; CDR2 reads FQGNSA. V lost 7 bases, J lost 4 bases, and 16 bases lay in between. The CDR3 covers 15 residues. The CDR3 DNA sequence: TGTGCCAGCACCCTGGACCAGCGGGCCACCGGGGAGCTGTTTTTT. Its protein product is CASTLDQRATGELFF.